Below, 21 T cell receptor beta chains from the same sample are listed, as sequenced in a study of cytomegalovirus exposure and HLA in healthy donors. The PCR had 60 Vbeta and 13 Jbeta primers. The assay was immunoSEQ multiplex PCR, and TCRdb's table has in-frame clones only and misses some. Here the sample spans some 150,000 clones, 79% being singletons. Material for sequencing was PBMCs. Receptors were obtained from a human donor in good health.

The V gene is TRBV18, the J gene TRBJ1-1; TRBD1 is a possible D gene (5 bases). There are 15 residues in the CDR3. Germline CDR1 and CDR2: KGHSH and LQKENI. Deletions cut 2 bases from V and 0 bases from J, with 10 bases between. In nucleotides, the CDR3 is TGTGCCAGCTCACCATTGACAGCCATGAACACTGAAGCTTTCTTT. It specifies CASSPLTAMNTEAFF.

The chain combines TRBV27 with TRBJ2-7, with a weak D call TRBD1 (6 bases). Trimming removed 4 bases from V and 2 bases from J, with 18 bases in between. This CDR3 is built from 16 residues. CDR1 MNHEY and CDR2 SMNVEV come from the germline V gene (reference sequence). Here the CDR3 DNA reads TGTGCCAGCAGTTCCCTGGTACAGGGTGGGCCCTACGAGCAGTACTTC. Translated: CASSSLVQGGPYEQYF.

Concerning this clone itself: Other DNA sequences of this sample code for an identical CDR3. This rearrangement joins TRBV5-1 to TRBJ2-5; 7 positions agree with TRBD2. Germline lookup yields CDR1 SGHRS and CDR2 YFSETQ. The CDR3 runs to 13 residues. Germline trimming cut 0 bases from V and 5 bases from J; bases unmatched to any gene: 1. CDR3 loop: CASSLGAGETQYF. In DNA form, the CDR3 reads TGCGCCAGCAGCTTGGGAGCGGGGGAGACCCAGTACTTC.

V usage is TRBV2 and J usage is TRBJ1-5, with TRBD1 as a possible D gene (6 bases). This CDR3 comprises 17 residues. The V end was cut by 4 bases, the J end by 5 bases, with 21 bases between. Germline loops: CDR1 SNHLY, CDR2 FYNNEI. In DNA, the CDR3 is TGTGCCAGCAGTGTGGTATTGGGGGCTGATATTTATCAGCCCCAGCATTTT. Translation: CASSVVLGADIYQPQHF.

This sequence joins TRBV6-5 and TRBJ1-4; D may be TRBD1 (5 bases). Trimming stripped 6 bases from V and 3 bases from J, with 11 bases between. CDR1 and CDR2 from the germline V gene are MNHEY and SVGAGI. The CDR3 is made up of 14 amino acids. CDR3 sequence (DNA): TGTGCCAGCAGCCCCCGGGGGGCTAATGAAAAACTGTTTTTT. It is translated as CASSPRGANEKLFF.

The J gene is TRBJ2-7, the V gene TRBV4-2; maybe TRBD1 (6 bases). V gave up 3 bases and J gave up 0 bases, with 12 bases separating them. CDR1 is LGHNA and CDR2 is YNFKEQ in the germline V gene. CDR3 length: 15 residues. CDR3 region: CASSQSRGSSYEQYF. CDR3 nucleotide sequence: TGTGCCAGCAGCCAGTCCAGGGGTAGCTCCTACGAGCAGTACTTC.

V is TRBV7-9 and J is TRBJ2-7, with 7 nucleotides matching TRBD1. The CDR3 has 12 amino acids. CDR1 SEHNR and CDR2 FQNEAQ come from the germline V gene (reference sequence). The trim removed 5 bases at V and 6 bases at J, leaving 4 bases unmatched. CDR3 in DNA: TGTGCCAGCAGCGTTACAGGGGCCGAGCAGTACTTC. As protein: CASSVTGAEQYF. Full variable domain (rest looked up from reference TRBV7-9 and TRBJ2-7): DTGVSQNPRHKITKRGQNVTFRCDPISEHNRLYWYRQTLGQGPEFLTYFQNEAQLEKSRLLSDRFSAERPKGSFSTLEIQRTEQGDSAMYLCASSVTGAEQYFGPGTRLTVT.

The chain is built from TRBV6-1 and TRBJ1-2, with unresolved D. V gave up 3 bases and J gave up 4 bases, with 15 bases separating them. Per germline, CDR1 MNHNS and CDR2 SASEGT. This CDR3 has 15 residues. The CDR3 DNA sequence: TGTGCCAGCAGTGATTCGGCCGTCAGCGGCTATGGCTACACCTTC. It encodes CASSDSAVSGYGYTF.

Comments on this clone: A read error may account for a junction end that differs from germline. The V call is TRBV13, the J call TRBJ1-1; 8 bases line up with TRBD1. This CDR3 is 11 amino acids long. Germline V gene data show CDR1 as PRHDT and CDR2 as FYEKMQ (reference sequence). CDR3 DNA: TGTGCCAGCAGCTCTGGACAGGGAGCTTCATTT. Translation gives CASSSGQGASF. Supplemented by reference TRBV13 and TRBJ1-1, the full variable domain reads AAGVIQSPRHLIKEKRETATLKCYPIPRHDTVYWYQQGPGQDPQFLISFYEKMQSDKGSIPDRFSAQQFSDYHSELNMSSLELGDSALYFCASSSGQGASFGQGTRLTVV.

The genes are TRBV19 and TRBJ2-2; 10 bases are shared with TRBD1. CDR1 and CDR2 from the germline V gene are LNHDA and SQIVND (reference sequence). The trim removed 7 bases at V and 8 bases at J, leaving 7 bases unmatched. CDR3 size: 14 residues. CDR3 in amino acids: CASKGTGVRGELFF. CDR3 nucleotide sequence: TGTGCCAGTAAAGGGACAGGGGTACGGGGGGAGCTGTTTTTT.

The V and J genes are TRBV2 and TRBJ2-6, with TRBD2 matching 9 bases. Germline loops: CDR1 SNHLY, CDR2 FYNNEI. The CDR3 spans 15 residues. The DNA of the CDR3 is TGTGCTACCGCGGGGGGGATCTCTGGGGCCAACGTCCTGACTTTC. This encodes CATAGGISGANVLTF.

Worth noting for this clone: The identical CDR3 is also encoded by other nucleotide sequences in the sample. The chain is built from TRBV5-1 and TRBJ2-1; 9 bases align to TRBD2. This CDR3 spans 15 amino acids. V was pared by 3 bases and J by 4 bases, with 5 bases of the junction left unmatched. The germline gives CDR1 SGHRS, CDR2 YFSETQ. CDR3 residues: CASSSTSGSYNEQFF. The CDR3 coding sequence is TGCGCCAGCAGCTCGACTAGCGGATCATACAATGAGCAGTTCTTC.

J is TRBJ2-7 and V is TRBV5-6; 10 nucleotides agree with TRBD1. Germline V CDR1 and CDR2: SGHDT, YYEEEE. CDR3 length: 15 residues. The V and J ends lost 4 bases and 4 bases, in that order; junction bases with no gene match: 8. CDR3 sequence: CASSPGTGARYEQYF. CDR3 DNA: TGTGCCAGCAGCCCCGGGACAGGGGCGCGGTACGAGCAGTACTTC.

This clone was counted a single time. The V call is TRBV7-2, the J call TRBJ2-2; the match to TRBD2 covers 11 bases. V shed 1 base, J shed 3 bases, and the junction held 1 base outside the gene matches. The CDR3 has 16 residues. From germline, CDR1 is SGHTA and CDR2 FQGNSA. The CDR3 here is CASSLVLAGDTGELFF. The CDR3 DNA reads TGTGCCAGCAGCTTAGTACTAGCGGGGGACACCGGGGAGCTGTTTTTT.

The J gene is TRBJ1-2, the V gene TRBV19; D gene uncertain. Germline V CDR1 and CDR2: LNHDA, SQIVND (reference sequence). The CDR3 has 14 residues. V dropped 7 bases and J dropped 6 bases, with 18 bases sitting between them. CDR3 bases: TGTGCCAGTAAGCTGTTTCGGGGAGAGGATGGCTACACCTTC. Translating gives CASKLFRGEDGYTF.

The chain links TRBV9 to TRBJ2-1, with a tentative D call TRBD2 (5 bases). The CDR3 length is 15 residues. The V end was cut by 2 bases, the J end by 6 bases, with 15 bases between. Germline V gene sequence: CDR1 SGDLS, CDR2 YYNGEE. CDR3 DNA sequence: TGTGCCAGCAGCGTGTGGGCTAGCCTGGGCAATGAGCAGTTCTTC. This gives the protein CASSVWASLGNEQFF.

The J gene is TRBJ1-2, the V gene TRBV2; D gene unclear. CDR3 size: 15 residues. Germline CDR1 SNHLY, CDR2 FYNNEI. Trimming took 1 base from V and 5 from J, leaving 14 bases between them. The CDR3 coding sequence is TGTGCCAGCAGTGAAGAGCGGGTCCCAATTTATGGCTACACCTTC. It yields the protein CASSEERVPIYGYTF. Full variable domain (outside the CDR3, taken from reference TRBV2 and TRBJ1-2): EPEVTQTPSHQVTQMGQEVILRCVPISNHLYFYWYRQILGQKVEFLVSFYNNEISEKSEIFDDQFSVERPDGSNFTLKIRSTKLEDSAMYFCASSEERVPIYGYTFGSGTRLTVV.

The rearrangement links TRBV2 to TRBJ2-1, with TRBD1 matching over 8 bases. The ends lost 7 bases at V and 0 bases at J; junction bases unmatched: 5. This CDR3 contains 15 residues. Germline loops: CDR1 SNHLY, CDR2 FYNNEI. CDR3 sequence: CASMGTGGSYNEQFF. The DNA of the CDR3 is TGTGCCAGCATGGGGACAGGCGGCTCCTACAATGAGCAGTTCTTC.

The V call is TRBV1, the J call TRBJ2-1; the table's D call, TRBD2, has no DNA check behind it. TRBV1 is a pseudogene segment. The CDR3 contains 18 residues. The CDR3 DNA follows: TGCACCAGCAGCCAATCCCCTCCGCGGCGTACTCCCTACAATGAGCAGTTCTTC. Translating it yields CTSSQSPPRRTPYNEQFF.

The V gene is TRBV7-8, the J gene TRBJ2-7; tentatively, D is TRBD1 (6 bases). CDR1 is SGHVS, CDR2 FQNEAQ, per germline. The CDR3 has 15 amino acids. V lost 5 bases to trimming and J lost 2 bases, with 16 bases between them. This CDR3 is CASSPRGKQTYEQYF. The CDR3 DNA sequence: TGTGCCAGCAGCCCGAGGGGGAAACAGACCTACGAGCAGTACTTC. Based on the CDR3 plus reference TRBV7-8 and TRBJ2-7, the full variable domain is GAGVSQSPRYKVAKRGQDVALRCDPISGHVSLFWYQQALGQGPEFLTYFQNEAQLDKSGLPSDRFFAERPEGSVSTLKIQRTQQEDSAVYLCASSPRGKQTYEQYFGPGTRLTVT.

As DNA, the CDR3 is TGTGCCAGCAGTTTATCCTACCTAGGGTCGGGGGATACGCAGTATTTT. Its protein product is CASSLSYLGSGDTQYF. The chain uses TRBV28 and TRBJ2-3; TRBD2 might be the D (5 bases). This CDR3 contains 16 residues. Germline CDR1 reads MDHEN; CDR2 reads SYDVKM. The germline V and J ends were trimmed by 1 base and 6 bases, with 17 bases remaining between them.